This TCR beta chain came from a study of regulatory T cells in long-lasting Graves disease. The sample's time point: newly diagnosed GD, antithyroid drugs for less than 3 months. There was RNA extracted from PBMCs, and the TCR library was made from it. According to the study, TCR beta libraries were built with iRepertoire HTBI primers and CDR3-region Arm-PCR. Via MiXCR, TCRdb re-called the multiplex PCR reads, giving one row per CDR3 protein. The sample has a few hundred thousand distinct CDR3 sequences, 12% to 15% seen once. This CDR3 is 14 amino acids long. With V trimmed by 2 bases and J by 7 bases, 3 bases remained unmatched. Germline V lookup: CDR1 KGHSH, CDR2 LQKENI. Another study also made use of these data, one on T cells in Graves' hyperthyroidism and ophthalmopathy. From that report: A first-round RT-PCR of the TCR CDR3 used the HTBI primer set. Clonotypes that were expanded in thyroid above 0.001 mostly appeared in blood too. Separation of ophthalmopathy from stable hyperthyroidism was achieved by a 13 V-J model.

The rearrangement links TRBV18 to TRBJ2-1, with 9 positions matching TRBD2. This clonotype was sampled from a woman in her 50s with Graves disease. This sample comprised peripheral blood mononuclear cells (PBMCs), obtained at new diagnosis, from a patient treated with antithyroid drugs. The CDR3: CASSPYSGSNEQFF. In DNA form, the CDR3 reads TGTGCCAGCTCACCATATAGCGGGAGTAATGAGCAGTTCTTC.